These T cell receptor beta chains were read from a single sample in a study of CD8+ T cells in alopecia areata. This table comes from immunoSEQ multiplex PCR, and its TCRdb copy is limited to in-frame clones, with some not included. This sample has about 76,000 clones, with roughly 70% found just once. Sequenced material: CD8+ T cells sorted from blood, taken at week 24, from a patient treated with tofacitinib. These receptors were obtained from a human donor with alopecia areata. CDR3s include the opening cysteine and the closing phenylalanine or tryptophan. A D gene is named only where the DNA matches it firmly. A clone size is listed for some rows: how often the clone was seen (once, few, many), or a class if it is expanded.

D | J | V | size | CDR3 | DNA
. | TRBJ2-5 | TRBV7-9 | . | CASSLISQETQYF | TGTGCCAGCAGCCTGATATCCCAAGAGACCCAGTACTTC
TRBD1 | TRBJ2-7 | TRBV27 | . | CASSSPLNRGSYEQYF | TGTGCCAGCAGTTCGCCCCTGAACAGGGGGTCGTACGAGCAGTACTTC
. | TRBJ2-7 | TRBV27 | . | CASSVTGSEQYF | TGTGCCAGCAGTGTCACAGGGTCCGAGCAGTACTTC
. | TRBJ1-1 | TRBV6-6 | few | CASSLQGNTEAFF | TGTGCCAGCAGTCTACAGGGGAACACTGAAGCTTTCTTT
. | TRBJ2-7 | TRBV11-2 | medium-sized | CASSLGTYEQYF | TGTGCCAGCAGCTTAGGGACCTACGAGCAGTACTTC
. | TRBJ2-3 | TRBV27 | . | CASSLFPGSTDTQYF | TGTGCCAGCAGTTTATTTCCTGGTAGCACAGATACGCAGTATTTT
TRBD2 | TRBJ2-1 | TRBV30 | . | CASDTGGTYNEQFF | TGTGCCTCGGATACGGGGGGGACCTACAATGAGCAGTTCTTC
. | TRBJ2-7 | TRBV29-1 | . | CSVDGVRDPPYEQYF | TGCAGCGTTGATGGGGTTCGGGACCCACCGTACGAGCAGTACTTC
TRBD2 | TRBJ2-7 | TRBV7-2 | . | CASSSRTSGLYEQYF | TGCGCCAGCAGCTCACGGACTAGCGGGCTCTACGAGCAGTACTTC
. | TRBJ2-2 | TRBV6-5 | few | CATPPLDEGVGELFF | TGTGCCACCCCACCGCTAGACGAAGGGGTCGGGGAGCTGTTTTTT
. | TRBJ2-2 | TRBV6-1 | few | CASSEWAGELFF | TGTGCCAGCAGTGAATGGGCCGGGGAGCTGTTTTTT
. | TRBJ1-5 | TRBV27 | . | CASSILGGRQPQHF | TGTGCCAGCAGTATATTAGGGGGAAGACAGCCCCAGCATTTT
TRBD1 | TRBJ2-7 | TRBV27 | . | CASSLTGGEQYF | TGTGCCAGCAGTCTAACAGGGGGCGAGCAGTACTTC
. | TRBJ2-7 | TRBV27 | . | CASSLARELAYEQYF | TGTGCCAGCAGTTTAGCACGGGAGTTGGCATACGAGCAGTACTTC
. | TRBJ1-2 | TRBV9 | once | CASSASGVYGYTF | TGTGCCAGCAGCGCCAGTGGAGTATATGGCTACACCTTC
TRBD1 | TRBJ2-7 | TRBV4-3 | few | CASSLDRGHEQYF | TGCGCCAGCAGCCTGGACAGGGGGCACGAGCAGTACTTC
TRBD1 | TRBJ2-5 | TRBV28 | few | CASTGQGRETQYF | TGTGCCAGCACCGGACAGGGGAGGGAGACCCAGTACTTC
. | TRBJ1-2 | TRBV28 | . | CASRPGGGDGYTF | TGTGCCAGCAGGCCCGGGGGCGGCGATGGCTACACCTTC
. | TRBJ2-1 | TRBV28 | . | CASSTNNEQFF | TGTGCCAGCAGTACGAACAATGAGCAGTTCTTC
TRBD1 | TRBJ1-2 | TRBV5-6 | . | CASSLEPGGNYGYTF | TGTGCCAGCAGCTTGGAACCAGGGGGCAACTATGGCTACACCTTC
. | TRBJ2-7 | TRBV25-1 | . | CASSEQETFDYEQYF | TGTGCCAGCAGTGAGCAGGAGACATTCGACTACGAGCAGTACTTC
TRBD1 | TRBJ1-5 | TRBV7-9 | . | CASSSGQGNQPQHF | TGTGCCAGCAGCTCGGGACAGGGGAATCAGCCCCAGCATTTT
TRBD1 | TRBJ1-1 | TRBV5-6 | few | CASSLEYFGTDSEAFF | TGTGCCAGCAGCTTGGAGTATTTCGGGACAGACAGTGAAGCTTTCTTT
TRBD1 | TRBJ1-2 | TRBV10-3 | . | CAISRDRGIRGYGYTF | TGTGCCATCAGCCGGGACAGGGGGATCAGAGGCTATGGCTACACCTTC
TRBD1 | TRBJ1-2 | TRBV5-4 | . | CASSFEGAGHGYTF | TGTGCCAGCAGCTTCGAGGGGGCAGGGCATGGCTACACCTTC
. | TRBJ2-7 | TRBV27 | once | CASSWDPNYEQYF | TGTGCCAGCAGTTGGGACCCTAACTACGAGCAGTACTTC
TRBD1 | TRBJ2-1 | TRBV29-1 | . | CSASGTGGDEQFF | TGCAGCGCCTCCGGGACAGGGGGCGATGAGCAGTTCTTC
. | TRBJ2-6 | TRBV5-1 | . | CASSPVRGANVLTF | TGCGCCAGCAGCCCGGTGAGGGGGGCCAACGTCCTGACTTTC
TRBD1 | TRBJ2-6 | TRBV4-3 | . | CASSQDPGQGASGANVLTF | TGCGCCAGCAGCCAAGACCCGGGACAGGGGGCGTCTGGGGCCAACGTCCTGACTTTC
. | TRBJ2-7 | TRBV23-1 | . | CASIVGSSYEQYF | TGCGCCAGCATAGTTGGTAGCTCCTACGAGCAGTACTTC
. | TRBJ1-6 | TRBV23-1 | . | CASSHNTLSNSPLHF | TGCGCCAGCAGTCACAATACACTGAGTAATTCACCCCTCCACTTT
. | TRBJ2-7 | TRBV5-1 | . | CASSLGVRSYEQYF | TGCGCCAGCAGCTTGGGGGTCAGGTCCTACGAGCAGTACTTC
. | TRBJ1-1 | TRBV27 | . | CASSPFVANTEAFF | TGTGCCAGCAGCCCTTTTGTCGCGAACACTGAAGCTTTCTTT
TRBD1 | TRBJ1-2 | TRBV19 | . | CASSPSSTGLYGYTF | TGTGCCAGTAGTCCCAGCTCGACAGGGCTCTATGGCTACACCTTC
TRBD2 | TRBJ2-1 | TRBV7-3 | . | CASSFWGGSSYNEQFF | TGTGCCAGCAGCTTTTGGGGCGGGAGCTCCTACAATGAGCAGTTCTTC
. | TRBJ1-2 | TRBV4-1 | . | CASSPEGGLDYGYTF | TGCGCCAGCAGCCCCGAGGGGGGCTTGGACTATGGCTACACCTTC
. | TRBJ2-2 | TRBV7-8 | many | CASSHLRARNTGELFF | TGTGCCAGCAGCCACCTCAGAGCCCGGAACACCGGGGAGCTGTTTTTT
. | TRBJ1-3 | TRBV28 | few | CASSPGGFSGNTIYF | TGTGCCAGCAGCCCCGGCGGCTTCTCTGGAAACACCATATATTTT
. | TRBJ2-3 | TRBV27 | few | CASRRGGDTQYF | TGTGCCAGCAGGCGTGGGGGAGATACGCAGTATTTT
. | TRBJ2-7 | TRBV7-9 | . | CASSLGVDEQYF | TGTGCCAGCAGCTTGGGGGTTGACGAGCAGTACTTC
. | TRBJ2-7 | TRBV2 | . | CASSEAPAGLLSEQYF | TGTGCCAGCAGTGAAGCGCCGGCAGGTCTCCTATCCGAGCAGTACTTC
TRBD2 | TRBJ2-7 | TRBV29-1 | . | CSVSGTSHSYEQYF | TGCAGCGTTTCCGGGACTAGCCATTCCTACGAGCAGTACTTC
. | TRBJ1-4 | TRBV27 | . | CASSLIAGNEKLFF | TGTGCCAGCAGCCTAATCGCCGGGAATGAAAAACTGTTTTTT
. | TRBJ1-2 | TRBV27 | . | CASSISGVGNYGYTF | TGTGCCAGCAGCATAAGTGGGGTCGGCAACTATGGCTACACCTTC
. | TRBJ2-2 | TRBV29-1 | few | CSVSTEFKPNTGELFF | TGCAGCGTTAGTACAGAGTTCAAACCGAACACCGGGGAGCTGTTTTTT